This TCR beta chain came from a study of T cell repertoires in cytomegalovirus infection. At the level of the study: Signatures in public TCR beta sequences pointed to both CMV infection and matching HLA type.

TCRdb ran MiXCR on the reads and lists one entry per CDR3 protein. The sample lists 800,000 to 950,000 distinct CDR3 sequences, less than 35% occurring once. This clonotype was seen more than once but under ten times. Its antigen remains unknown. CDR1 and CDR2 from the germline V gene are SEHNR and FQNEAQ (reference sequence). V gave up 5 bases and J gave up 1 base, with 15 bases separating them. The CDR3 length is 16 residues. The receptor comes from a human donor in good health (CMV status not recorded). Some clones in this sample may be carry-over from other donors' samples. The sequencing used cultured CD8+ T cells from PBMCs, collected from culture after CMV antigen stimulation. The chain employs TRBV7-9 and TRBJ2-4, with D unclear. This CDR3 is CASSGRETRAKNIQYF. The DNA for the CDR3 is TGTGCCAGCAGCGGGCGAGAGACCAGGGCCAAAAACATTCAGTACTTC. The full variable domain, in which reference TRBV7-9 and TRBJ2-4 provide the parts outside the CDR3, is DTGVSQNPRHKITKRGQNVTFRCDPISEHNRLYWYRQTLGQGPEFLTYFQNEAQLEKSRLLSDRFSAERPKGSFSTLEIQRTEQGDSAMYLCASSGRETRAKNIQYFGAGTRLSVL.